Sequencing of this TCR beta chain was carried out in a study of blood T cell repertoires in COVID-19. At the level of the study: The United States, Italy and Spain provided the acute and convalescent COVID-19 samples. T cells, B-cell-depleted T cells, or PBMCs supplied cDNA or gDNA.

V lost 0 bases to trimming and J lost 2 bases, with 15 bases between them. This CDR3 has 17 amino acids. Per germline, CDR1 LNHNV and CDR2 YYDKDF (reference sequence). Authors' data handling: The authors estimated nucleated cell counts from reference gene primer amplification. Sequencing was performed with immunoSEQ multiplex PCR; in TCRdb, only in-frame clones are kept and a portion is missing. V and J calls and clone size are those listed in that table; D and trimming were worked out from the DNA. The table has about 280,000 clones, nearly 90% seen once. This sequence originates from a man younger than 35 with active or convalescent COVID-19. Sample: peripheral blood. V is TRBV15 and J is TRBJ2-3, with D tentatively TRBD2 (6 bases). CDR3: CATSRDRGSVTTDTQYF. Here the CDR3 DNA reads TGTGCCACCAGCAGAGATCGGGGGTCAGTAACCACAGATACGCAGTATTTT.